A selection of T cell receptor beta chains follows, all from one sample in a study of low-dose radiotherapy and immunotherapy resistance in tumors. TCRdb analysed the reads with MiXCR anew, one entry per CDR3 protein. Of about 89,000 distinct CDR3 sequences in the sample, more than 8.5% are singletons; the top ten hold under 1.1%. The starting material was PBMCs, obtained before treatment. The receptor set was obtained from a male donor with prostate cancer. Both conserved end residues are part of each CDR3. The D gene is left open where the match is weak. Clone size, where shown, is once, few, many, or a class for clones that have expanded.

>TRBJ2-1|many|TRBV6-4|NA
TGTGCCAGCAGTGAGGCTCACAGCTCCTACAATGAGCAGTTCTTC
CASSEAHSSYNEQFF
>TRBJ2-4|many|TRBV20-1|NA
TGCAGTGCTCGGGTTGGAGTAGCCAAAAACATTCAGTACTTC
CSARVGVAKNIQYF
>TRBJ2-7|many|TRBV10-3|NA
TGTGCGACGGGACAAAGCACCTACGAGCAGTACTTC
CATGQSTYEQYF
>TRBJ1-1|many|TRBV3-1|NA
TGTGCCAGCAGCCAAGTTTCGGTGACTGAAGCTTTCTTT
CASSQVSVTEAFF
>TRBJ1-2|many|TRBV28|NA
TGTGCCAGCAGTTTTATCCGGGTGAAGTATGGCTACACCTTC
CASSFIRVKYGYTF
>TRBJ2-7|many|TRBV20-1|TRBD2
TGCAGTGCTAGAGTGCTAGCGGGATACGAGCAGTACTTC
CSARVLAGYEQYF
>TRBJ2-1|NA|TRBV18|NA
TGTGCCAGCTCACCACGGAGTTCGGATGAGCAGTTCTTC
CASSPRSSDEQFF
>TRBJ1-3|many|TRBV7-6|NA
TGTGCCAGCAGCTTAGCTGGGTTGAGCGGAAACACCATATATTTT
CASSLAGLSGNTIYF
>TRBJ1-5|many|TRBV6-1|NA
TGTGCCAGCAGTGGAGTTTATAGCAATCAGCCCCAGCATTTT
CASSGVYSNQPQHF
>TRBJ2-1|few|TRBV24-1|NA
TGTGCCACCCAAACAGGGGGGGCATCCTACAATGAGCAGTTCTTC
CATQTGGASYNEQFF
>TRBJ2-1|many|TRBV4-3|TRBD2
TGCGCCAGCAGCCAAGAAGGTGGCGGGAGCTACAATGAGCAGTTCTTC
CASSQEGGGSYNEQFF
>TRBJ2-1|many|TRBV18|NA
TGTGCCAGCTCACCGCCTGGCTACCCGGAGCAGTTCTTC
CASSPPGYPEQFF
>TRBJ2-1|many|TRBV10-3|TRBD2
TGTGCCATCAGTGACCTGACTAGCGGATCCTACAATGAGCAGTTCTTC
CAISDLTSGSYNEQFF
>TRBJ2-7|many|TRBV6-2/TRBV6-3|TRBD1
TGTGCCAGCAGTTACAGGGGGCTCGGCGAGCAGTACTTC
CASSYRGLGEQYF
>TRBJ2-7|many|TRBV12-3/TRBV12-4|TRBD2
TGTGCCAGCAGTTTAGTTGCGGGGGTCGAGCAGTACTTC
CASSLVAGVEQYF
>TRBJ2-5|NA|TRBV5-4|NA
TGTGCCAGCACCGGGGCAGACCAAGAGACCCAGTACTTC
CASTGADQETQYF
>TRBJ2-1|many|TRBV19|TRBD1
TGTGCCAGTACTCCGGGACAGGGGTTCAATGAGCAGTTCTTC
CASTPGQGFNEQFF